The subject of this entry is one T cell receptor beta chain. Some clones are missing from TCRdb's copy, which holds only in-frame ones; the method was immunoSEQ multiplex PCR. The data hold about 140,000 clones, with 80% observed a single time. These data belong to a study of blood T cell repertoires in COVID-19. Across the study: Acute and convalescent COVID-19 samples came from the United States, Italy and Spain.

Per germline, CDR1 SGHAT and CDR2 FQNNGV. V was pared by 4 bases and J by 4 bases, with 7 bases between. The CDR3 has 12 residues. The specimen sequenced was peripheral blood. The receptor's source is a woman in her forties or fifties with acute or convalescent COVID-19. The chain links TRBV11-2 to TRBJ1-1; D unresolved. The CDR3 is CASSSISTEAFF. CDR3 coding DNA: TGTGCCAGCAGCTCCATTAGCACTGAAGCTTTCTTT.